This TCR beta chain was identified during a study of T cells in Graves' hyperthyroidism and ophthalmopathy. Per the germline V gene, CDR1 is LNHDA and CDR2 is SQIVND (reference sequence). This CDR3 is 16 amino acids long. With V trimmed by 3 bases and J by 0 bases, 7 bases remained unmatched. Patients were excluded for uncontrolled infection, other autoimmune disease, pregnancy or lactation. Thyroid ultrasound, orbital computed tomography, clinical symptoms, and serum thyroxine and TRAb underpinned diagnoses. Study-wide results and caveats: Researchers report that a 13 V-J model separated ophthalmopathy from stable hyperthyroidism. Most thyroid clonotypes with frequency above 0.001 were detected in blood.

This clonotype came up many times. Its antigen is undetermined. TCR beta CDR3 sequences were amplified from RNA transcripts. TCR CDR3 regions were first amplified by RT-PCR with HTBI primers. TCRdb processed the multiplex PCR reads anew with MiXCR; each CDR3 protein has one entry. The table records 450,000 to 700,000 distinct CDR3 sequences, about 45% of them present only once. The receptor's source is an adult woman with Graves' disease, either hyperthyroidism or ophthalmopathy (not recorded which). The rearrangement uses TRBV19 and TRBJ1-1, with 7 bases that match TRBD1. The sequenced sample was peripheral blood or thyroid tissue (not recorded which). The CDR3 nucleotides are TGTGCCAGTAGTATTCACCAGGGGGATCTGAACACTGAAGCTTTCTTT. This translates into CASSIHQGDLNTEAFF.